This is a list of T cell receptor beta chains from one sample in a study of vaccination and CD4 T cells after COVID-19. Each CDR3 protein gets one entry after TCRdb re-called the PCR reads with MiXCR. The sample consists of several thousand distinct CDR3 sequences, 21% of them appearing once. The antigens of these receptors remain unknown. Specimen: CD4+ T cells from blood, cultured in vitro. The receptors were gathered from a human donor who had recovered from COVID-19. Each CDR3 is given with its conserved first and last residue. The order of the fields is V gene, J gene, CDR3 protein.

>TRBV11-3|TRBJ2-5
CASSRGVGEIQYF
>TRBV12-3/TRBV12-4|TRBJ1-2
CASTPLGGGGYGYTF
>TRBV5-1|TRBJ1-2
CASSPSAVADYTF
>TRBV5-4|TRBJ2-3
CASSDPPSLAGGLKRTDTQYF
>TRBV19|TRBJ1-3
CASSIYEGGGDTIYF
>TRBV2|TRBJ1-1
CASSELVGGYEAFF
>TRBV20-1|TRBJ1-4
CSAPKGGINEKLFF
>TRBV11-2|TRBJ1-1
CASSPLSKRGMNTEAFF
>TRBV2|TRBJ2-1
CATSASEGYNEQFF
>TRBV12-3/TRBV12-4|TRBJ1-1
CASSLQGSYTEAFF
>TRBV6-1|TRBJ2-7
CASRQTGSYEQYF
>TRBV20-1|TRBJ2-1
CSACPQTYNEQFF